The text below deals with one TCR beta chain. Its specificity is unknown. Amplified regions were TCR beta CDR3 sequences from RNA transcripts. The TCR CDR3 first-round RT-PCR relied on the HTBI primer set. Each CDR3 protein is one row after TCRdb ran MiXCR on the multiplex PCR reads. This repertoire shows more than 550,000 distinct CDR3 sequences, approximately 42% found once; its top ten account for less than 9.5%. This record belongs to a study of T cells in Graves' hyperthyroidism and ophthalmopathy. Whole-study results and caveats: Most clonotypes expanded in the thyroid (above 0.001) were also present in blood.

The germline V and J ends were trimmed by 4 bases and 7 bases, with 11 bases remaining between them. The CDR3 length is 14 residues. Germline CDR1 and CDR2: SGHTA and FQGNSA. The source material was peripheral blood or thyroid tissue (not recorded which). The J gene is TRBJ1-6, the V gene TRBV7-2; weak D call: TRBD1 (6 bases). The source of this sequence is an adult man with Graves' disease, either hyperthyroidism or ophthalmopathy (not recorded which). The CDR3, as DNA: TGTGCCAGCAGCTGGACAGCCTCCAATTCACCCCTCCACTTT. It translates to CASSWTASNSPLHF.